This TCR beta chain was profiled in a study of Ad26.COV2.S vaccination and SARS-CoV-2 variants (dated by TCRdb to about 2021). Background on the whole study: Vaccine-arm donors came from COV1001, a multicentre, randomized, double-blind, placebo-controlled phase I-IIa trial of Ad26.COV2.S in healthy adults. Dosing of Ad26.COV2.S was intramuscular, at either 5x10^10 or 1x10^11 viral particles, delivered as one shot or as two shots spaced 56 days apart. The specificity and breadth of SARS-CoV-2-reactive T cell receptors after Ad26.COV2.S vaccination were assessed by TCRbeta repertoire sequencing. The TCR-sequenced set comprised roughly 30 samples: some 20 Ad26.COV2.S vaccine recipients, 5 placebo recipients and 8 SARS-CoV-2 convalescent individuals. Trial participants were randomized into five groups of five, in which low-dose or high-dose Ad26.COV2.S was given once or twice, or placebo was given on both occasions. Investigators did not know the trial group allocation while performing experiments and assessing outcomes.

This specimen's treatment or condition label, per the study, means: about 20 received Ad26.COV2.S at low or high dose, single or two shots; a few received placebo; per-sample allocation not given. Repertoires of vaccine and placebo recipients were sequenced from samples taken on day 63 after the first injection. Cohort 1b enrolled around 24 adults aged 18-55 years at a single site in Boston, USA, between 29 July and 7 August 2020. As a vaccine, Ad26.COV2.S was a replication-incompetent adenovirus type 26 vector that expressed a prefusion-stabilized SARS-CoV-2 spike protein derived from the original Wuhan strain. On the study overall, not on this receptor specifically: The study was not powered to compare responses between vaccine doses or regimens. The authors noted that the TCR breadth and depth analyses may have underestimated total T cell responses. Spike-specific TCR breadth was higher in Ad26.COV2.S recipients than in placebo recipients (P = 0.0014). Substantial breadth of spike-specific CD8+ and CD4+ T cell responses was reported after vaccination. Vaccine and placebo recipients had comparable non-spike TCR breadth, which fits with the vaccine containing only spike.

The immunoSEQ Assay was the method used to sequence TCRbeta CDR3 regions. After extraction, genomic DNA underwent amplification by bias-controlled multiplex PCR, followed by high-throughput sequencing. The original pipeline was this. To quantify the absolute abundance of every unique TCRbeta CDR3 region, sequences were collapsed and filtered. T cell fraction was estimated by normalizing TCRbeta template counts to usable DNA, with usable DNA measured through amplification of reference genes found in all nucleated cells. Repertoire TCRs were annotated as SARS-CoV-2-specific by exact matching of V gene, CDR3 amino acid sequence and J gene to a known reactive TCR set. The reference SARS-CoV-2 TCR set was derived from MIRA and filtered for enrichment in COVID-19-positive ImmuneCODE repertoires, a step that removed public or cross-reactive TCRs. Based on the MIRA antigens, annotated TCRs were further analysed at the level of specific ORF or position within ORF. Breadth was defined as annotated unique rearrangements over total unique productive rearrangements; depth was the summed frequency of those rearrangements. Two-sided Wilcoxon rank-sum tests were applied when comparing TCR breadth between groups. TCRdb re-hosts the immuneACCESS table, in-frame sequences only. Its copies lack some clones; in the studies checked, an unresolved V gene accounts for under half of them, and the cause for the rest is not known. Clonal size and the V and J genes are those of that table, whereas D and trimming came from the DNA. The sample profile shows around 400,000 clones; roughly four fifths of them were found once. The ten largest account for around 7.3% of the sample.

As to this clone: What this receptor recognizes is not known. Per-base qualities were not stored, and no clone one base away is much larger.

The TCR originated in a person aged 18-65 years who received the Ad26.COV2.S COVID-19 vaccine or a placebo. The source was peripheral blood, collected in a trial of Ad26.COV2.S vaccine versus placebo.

The bases read TGTGCCAGCAGTTTGACAGGCAACTATGGCTACACCTTC. The translation is CASSLTGNYGYTF. This chain joins TRBV27 to TRBJ1-2; possibly the D gene is TRBD1, per 6 matching bases. Including the terminal cysteine and phenylalanine, the CDR3 comprises 13 residues. Just CDR3 DNA is preserved here, 39 bases in frame from base 1. Trimming removed 3 bases from V and 2 bases from J, leaving 7 bases between the germline ends. Based on the germline V gene (reference sequence), the CDR1 and CDR2 sequences are MNHEY and SMNVEV.